The 27 T cell receptor beta chains below all came from one sample that was sequenced in a study of T cell responses to AZD1222 COVID-19 vaccine. Sequencing was performed with immunoSEQ multiplex PCR; in TCRdb, only in-frame clones are kept and a portion is missing. The sample includes over 150,000 clones, about nine tenths of them seen just once. The specimen was peripheral blood, collected on day 0 of AZD1222 vaccination. These receptors all come from an adult in good health.

This clone was observed a few times. This chain joins TRBV20-1 and TRBJ2-5; D not certain. Germline CDR1 is DFQATT and CDR2 is SNEGSKA (reference sequence). The V end was cut by 0 bases, the J end by 5 bases, with 4 bases between. The CDR3 covers 11 residues. The CDR3 nucleotides are TGCAGTGCTAGAGATTGGGAGACCCAGTACTTC. Its translation: CSARDWETQYF.

A single count supports this clone. J is TRBJ2-1 and V is TRBV20-1; D perhaps matches TRBD1 (6 bases). V lost 3 bases to trimming and J lost 5 bases, with 14 bases between them. This CDR3 has 14 residues. CDR1 and CDR2 from the germline V gene are DFQATT and SNEGSKA (reference sequence). The CDR3 DNA follows: TGCAGTGCTAGTTTCCCGGGACACCACAATGAGCAGTTCTTC. It is translated as CSASFPGHHNEQFF.

V and J are TRBV3-1 (or the pseudogene TRBV3-2) and TRBJ1-5, with D maybe TRBD1 (6 bases). Trimming left V 4 bases short and J 1 base short, with 8 bases between. Germline CDR1 LGHDT, CDR2 YNNKEL (reference sequence). The CDR3 extends over 14 amino acids. Here the CDR3 DNA reads TGTGCCAGCAGCCCAGGGGACAGCAATCAGCCCCAGCATTTT. Protein product: CASSPGDSNQPQHF.

The J gene is TRBJ1-3, the V gene TRBV7-2, with D perhaps matching TRBD1 (5 bases). There are 17 residues in the CDR3. Germline CDR1 reads SGHTA; CDR2 reads FQGNSA. V was clipped by 1 base and J by 4 bases, with 17 bases between them. CDR3 protein: CASSLDTGPSLGNTIYF. The DNA for the CDR3 is TGTGCCAGCAGCTTAGATACGGGACCATCCCTCGGAAACACCATATATTTT.

The chain is built from TRBV2 and TRBJ2-2; 13 nucleotides agree with TRBD2. This CDR3 region has 19 residues. CDR1 is SNHLY, CDR2 FYNNEI, per germline. V lost 3 bases to trimming and J lost 4 bases; unmatched junction nucleotides: 11. The CDR3 region has the DNA TGTGCCAGCAGTGACCTCCAACTAGCGGGGGGGCCGGGCACCGGGGAGCTGTTTTTT. It translates to CASSDLQLAGGPGTGELFF. Full variable domain (remainder filled in from reference TRBV2 and TRBJ2-2): EPEVTQTPSHQVTQMGQEVILRCVPISNHLYFYWYRQILGQKVEFLVSFYNNEISEKSEIFDDQFSVERPDGSNFTLKIRSTKLEDSAMYFCASSDLQLAGGPGTGELFFGEGSRLTVL.

The table lists this clone with a count of one. The sample carries other DNA sequences with the same CDR3. The CDR3 coding sequence is TGTGCCAGCAGCCAAGATAGGGGTTCCGGAAACACCATATATTTT. It translates to CASSQDRGSGNTIYF. The rearrangement links TRBV4-2 to TRBJ1-3; possible D gene TRBD1, 5 bases. The CDR3 has 15 amino acids. Trimming shortened V by 0 bases and J by 4 bases, and 10 bases separated the two germline ends. Germline loops: CDR1 LGHNA, CDR2 YNFKEQ.

This chain joins TRBV5-1 and TRBJ2-5, with D possibly TRBD1 on 5 matching bases. The CDR3 is 15 amino acids. Germline CDR1 SGHRS, CDR2 YFSETQ. V lost 4 bases, J lost 4 bases, and 17 bases lay in between. The CDR3: CASSPRPDKGETQYF. CDR3 sequence (DNA): TGCGCCAGCAGCCCCAGGCCGGACAAAGGAGAGACCCAGTACTTC.

This clone was found a few times. J is TRBJ2-2 and V is TRBV6-4; D gene unclear. The CDR3 extends over 14 amino acids. CDR1 is MRHNA and CDR2 is SNTAGT in the germline V gene. V lost 6 bases and J 0 bases, leaving 8 bases between the germline ends. CDR3 amino acids: CASRQSSNTGELFF. The CDR3 DNA sequence: TGTGCCAGCAGACAATCGTCGAACACCGGGGAGCTGTTTTTT.

The J gene is TRBJ2-3, the V gene TRBV5-8; D is ambiguous. The germline V gene encodes CDR1 SGHTS and CDR2 YDEGEE. Between the trimmed V and J ends, which lost 1 base and 4 bases, there was a span of 1 base. The CDR3 covers 11 residues. The CDR3 reads CASSLSDTQYF. CDR3 coding DNA: TGTGCCAGCAGCTTGTCAGATACGCAGTATTTT.

The J gene is TRBJ1-6, the V gene TRBV9; D is unclear. Germline CDR1 and CDR2: SGDLS and YYNGEE. V dropped 1 base and J dropped 3 bases, with 8 bases sitting between them. The CDR3 sequence is 15 residues long. CDR3 bases: TGTGCCAGCAGCGTACGCGGGGACTATAATTCACCCCTCCACTTT. Protein: CASSVRGDYNSPLHF.

The chain joins TRBV7-3 to TRBJ2-6; D remains unclear. Germline values: CDR1 SGHTA, CDR2 FQGTGA. V was clipped by 4 bases and J by 1 base, with 8 bases between them. The CDR3 length is 15 residues. The CDR3 DNA follows: TGTGCCAGCAGCTCCCTAGTGTCTGGGGCCAACGTCCTGACTTTC. Translated, it gives CASSSLVSGANVLTF. The entire variable domain, with the rest obtained from reference TRBV7-3 and TRBJ2-6, is as follows: GAGVSQTPSNKVTEKGKYVELRCDPISGHTALYWYRQSLGQGPEFLIYFQGTGAADDSGLPNDRFFAVRPEGSVSTLKIQRTERGDSAVYLCASSSLVSGANVLTFGAGSRLTVL.

This chain links TRBV5-1 with TRBJ2-3; 7 nucleotides agree with TRBD2. The CDR3 spans 16 residues. V shed 3 bases and J 4 bases; nucleotides not matched to a gene: 11. CDR1 is SGHRS, CDR2 YFSETQ, per germline. The CDR3 loop reads CASSSRRGGVADTQYF. Here the CDR3 DNA reads TGCGCCAGCAGCTCACGACGGGGAGGGGTCGCAGATACGCAGTATTTT.

The V and J genes are TRBV19 and TRBJ1-2; 8 bases fit TRBD1. The V gene end was trimmed by 3 bases and the J gene end by 0 bases; junction bases not matched to a gene: 6. The germline gives CDR1 LNHDA, CDR2 SQIVND (reference sequence). This CDR3 region has 16 residues. CDR3 in DNA: TGTGCCAGTAGTATGACAGGGGAGTGGACTAACTATGGCTACACCTTC. It encodes CASSMTGEWTNYGYTF. Looking up the rest from reference TRBV19 and TRBJ1-2 gives the full variable domain: DGGITQSPKYLFRKEGQNVTLSCEQNLNHDAMYWYRQDPGQGLRLIYYSQIVNDFQKGDIAEGYSVSREKKESFPLTVTSAQKNPTAFYLCASSMTGEWTNYGYTFGSGTRLTVV.

There are a few counts of this clone. The chain combines TRBV7-2 with TRBJ2-3; 10 bases are shared with TRBD1. Germline assignment: CDR1 SGHTA and CDR2 FQGNSA. The ends lost 1 base at V and 4 bases at J; junction bases unmatched: 8. This CDR3 region has 17 residues. As DNA, the CDR3 is TGTGCCAGCAGCTTAGTTGTGACAGGGGGCGCCCCAGATACGCAGTATTTT. Translating gives CASSLVVTGGAPDTQYF.

CDR3 amino acids: CASSLSGGYQETQYF. The CDR3 nucleotides are TGTGCCAGCAGCCTTAGCGGGGGCTACCAAGAGACCCAGTACTTC. V and J are TRBV4-2 and TRBJ2-5, with TRBD2 matching 9 bases. The CDR3 consists of 15 residues. The junction had 3 bases not matched to a gene; V was cut back by 4 bases and J by 0 bases. CDR1 is LGHNA, CDR2 YNFKEQ, per germline.

The chain carries TRBV27 and TRBJ2-1; 9 nucleotides line up with TRBD1. The V gene end was trimmed by 2 bases and the J gene end by 7 bases; junction bases not matched to a gene: 12. The CDR3 contains 17 residues. Germline loops: CDR1 MNHEY, CDR2 SMNVEV (reference sequence). The CDR3 loop is CASSLRVRGQGRNEQFF. The CDR3 DNA follows: TGTGCCAGCAGTTTAAGAGTGAGGGGACAGGGCAGGAATGAGCAGTTCTTC.

Of note for this clone: The sample holds other DNA sequences that translate to the same CDR3. This chain uses TRBV5-1 with TRBJ1-1, with a possible D match to TRBD1 (6 bases). Trimming took 10 bases from V and 3 from J, leaving 16 bases between them. The CDR3 extends over 13 amino acids. CDR1 and CDR2 from the germline V gene are SGHRS and YFSETQ. This CDR3 reads CARGAGADTEAFF. The CDR3 DNA sequence: TGCGCCCGGGGGGCGGGGGCCGACACTGAAGCTTTCTTT.

This sequence joins TRBV7-8 and TRBJ2-7; D is undetermined. Germline CDR1 reads SGHVS; CDR2 reads FQNEAQ. The ends were cut back, 5 bases at V and 3 bases at J, with 8 bases in the middle. The CDR3 loop spans 12 amino acids. CDR3 bases: TGTGCCAGCAGCCACCAGCTCTACGAGCAGTACTTC. Encoded protein: CASSHQLYEQYF.

The V gene is TRBV12-5, the J gene TRBJ1-2; D not resolved. Trimming pared 6 bases from V and 4 bases from J, leaving 18 bases between. CDR1 LGHNT and CDR2 FRNRAP come from the germline V gene. This CDR3 has 15 residues. The chain's CDR3 is CASGSDGTLFYGYTF. The DNA of the CDR3 is TGTGCTAGTGGCTCCGATGGTACGCTTTTCTATGGCTACACCTTC.

This clone has only one observation. V and J are TRBV6-6 and TRBJ1-6; possibly TRBD1 for D (6 bases). The CDR3 spans 16 residues. Germline CDR1 is MNHNY and CDR2 is SVGAGI (reference sequence). V was shortened by 0 bases and J by 7 bases, with 13 bases between the two germline ends. The DNA of the CDR3 is TGTGCCAGCAGTTACTCGTGGACAGTCGAAAATTCACCCCTCCACTTT. It translates to CASSYSWTVENSPLHF.

This chain joins TRBV6-5 and TRBJ1-5, with unresolved D. Trimming removed 4 bases at V and 3 bases at J, with 13 bases between. The CDR3 loop spans 15 amino acids. Germline CDR1 MNHEY, CDR2 SVGAGI. CDR3 sequence reads: CASSLVRGNNQPQHF. The CDR3 DNA follows: TGTGCCAGCAGTTTAGTCAGAGGCAACAATCAGCCCCAGCATTTT.

The chain recombines TRBV6-5 with TRBJ1-1, with D unresolved. The CDR3 runs to 13 residues. Germline assignment: CDR1 MNHEY and CDR2 SVGAGI. V gave up 4 bases and J gave up 2 bases, with 8 bases separating them. CDR3 region: CASSLASNTEAFF. CDR3 coding DNA: TGTGCCAGCAGTTTAGCTTCCAACACTGAAGCTTTCTTT.

This clone appeared a few times. J is TRBJ1-2 and V is TRBV15, with unresolved D. Between the trimmed V and J ends, which lost 1 base and 2 bases, there was a span of 11 bases. There are 15 residues in the CDR3. Germline V gene lookup returns CDR1 LNHNV and CDR2 YYDKDF (reference sequence). CDR3 coding DNA: TGTGCCACCAGCAGAGGGGAGTCGGGGAACTATGGCTACACCTTC. It yields the protein CATSRGESGNYGYTF.

This clone appeared once. The V and J genes are TRBV9 and TRBJ2-3, with 9 bases that match TRBD1. The CDR3 sequence is 15 residues long. V shed 2 bases and J 3 bases; nucleotides not matched to a gene: 4. The germline CDR1 and CDR2 sequences are SGDLS and YYNGEE. The CDR3 here is CASSVGTGRTDTQYF. For the CDR3, the DNA is TGTGCCAGCAGCGTTGGGACAGGGAGGACAGATACGCAGTATTTT.

V is TRBV6-5 and J is TRBJ1-2; TRBD1 might be the D (6 bases). V lost 0 bases to trimming and J lost 8 bases, with 13 bases between them. CDR1 and CDR2 (germline): MNHEY, SVGAGI. CDR3 length: 14 amino acids. Written as DNA, the CDR3 is TGTGCCAGCAGTTACTCCGGGGGGCGCGGCGGCTACACCTTC. It yields the protein CASSYSGGRGGYTF.

This chain joins TRBV11-1 and TRBJ1-1, with TRBD1 as a possible D gene (6 bases). V was cut by 5 bases and J by 2 bases, with 12 bases left in between. Germline V CDR1 and CDR2: SGHAT, FQDESV (reference sequence). The CDR3 covers 14 residues. The CDR3 protein is CASSPDRRNTEAFF. DNA for the CDR3: TGTGCCAGCAGCCCCGACAGGCGAAACACTGAAGCTTTCTTT.

The rearrangement links TRBV6-1 to TRBJ1-6; no clear D. The length of the CDR3 is 16 residues. Germline CDR1 reads MNHNS; CDR2 reads SASEGT. The V gene lost 1 base and the J gene lost 9 bases, with 16 bases spanning the gap. The CDR3 DNA sequence: TGTGCCAGCAGTGAAGATTTAGGACCTGGGGTTTCACCCCTCCACTTT. It specifies CASSEDLGPGVSPLHF.